The T cell receptor (beta chain) described here comes from a study of T cell responses to AZD1222 COVID-19 vaccine. Concerning this clone itself: Its antigen remains unknown.

Repertoires were generated with immunoSEQ multiplex PCR, while TCRdb's copy carries only in-frame clones and drops some. The data hold tens of thousands of clones, with 65% to 90% observed a single time. Overall study findings and caveats: A rise in Spike-specific TCR breadth and depth followed two AZD1222 doses. At baseline, seropositivity was found in only six or seven AZD1222 recipients. Vaccine-related CD4 TCRs covered spike, predominating at 160-218 and 743-854.

This CDR3 has 15 amino acids. Germline CDR1 is LNHDA and CDR2 is SQIVND (reference sequence). J gave up 1 base and V 6 bases, and 7 bases lay outside the gene matches. Pooled in the analysis were second doses at about 4 or about 12 weeks. The chain combines TRBV19 with TRBJ1-1; 8 positions agree with TRBD1. The sequence came from an adult who received the AZD1222 COVID-19 vaccine. This specimen was peripheral blood, taken 28 days after the second AZD1222 dose. CDR3 sequence: CASSPQTGENTEAFF. In nucleotides, the CDR3 is TGTGCCAGTAGCCCACAGACAGGGGAGAACACTGAAGCTTTCTTT.